These 7 T cell receptor beta chains were sequenced from one sample in a study of radiotherapy plus CTLA-4 blockade in lung cancer. Method: immunoSEQ multiplex PCR; TCRdb's copy keeps in-frame clones and lacks some. Of roughly 76,000 clones listed, roughly 74% are singletons. The specimen comprised peripheral blood, sampled from a patient treated with radiotherapy plus ipilimumab. These receptors all stem from a human donor with non-small cell lung cancer whose response to radiotherapy plus ipilimumab could not be evaluated.

This clone was seen more than once but under ten times. One end of the junction does not line up with germline, which may come from a read error. This sequence joins TRBV7-3 and TRBJ1-1; 9 bases are shared with TRBD1. Germline V CDR1 and CDR2: SGHTA, FQGTGA. The CDR3 has 16 residues. For the CDR3, the DNA is TGCGCCAGCAGCCAAGACAGGGGGGGGACAAACACTGAAGCTTTCTTT. Its translation: CASSQDRGGTNTEAFF.

The rearrangement joins TRBV6-5 to TRBJ2-7; a weak D match, TRBD2 (5 bases). Germline CDR1 and CDR2: MNHEY and SVGAGI. Trimming stripped 8 bases from V and 5 bases from J, with 16 bases between. The CDR3 consists of 13 residues. This CDR3 reads CASHKRTGNEQYF. The CDR3 bases are TGTGCCAGCCATAAAAGAACCGGGAACGAGCAGTACTTC.

The chain combines TRBV5-5 with TRBJ1-2, with D unclear. V gave up 4 bases and J gave up 1 base, with 8 bases separating them. The germline V gene encodes CDR1 SGHKS and CDR2 YYEKEE (reference sequence). The CDR3 runs to 13 residues. The CDR3 DNA reads as TGTGCCAGCAGCGAACAGTATAACTATGGCTACACCTTC. It yields the protein CASSEQYNYGYTF. Combining the CDR3 with reference TRBV5-5 and TRBJ1-2 gives the whole variable domain DAGVTQSPTHLIKTRGQQVTLRCSPISGHKSVSWYQQVLGQGPQFIFQYYEKEERGRGNFPDRFSARQFPNYSSELNVNALLLGDSALYLCASSEQYNYGYTFGSGTRLTVV.

This clone was seen more than once but under ten times. As DNA, the CDR3 is TGTGCCAGTAGTTTCGGACTAGCGGGAGGGTACGAGCAGTACTTC. Translating gives CASSFGLAGGYEQYF. The J gene is TRBJ2-7, the V gene TRBV19; 15 positions agree with TRBD2. Germline lookup yields CDR1 LNHDA and CDR2 SQIVND (reference sequence). Trimming took 5 bases from V and 4 from J; bases not matched to a gene: 3. This CDR3 is 15 amino acids long.

CDR3 sequence (DNA): TGTGCCAGCAGCTTACCGGGACAGGAGTCGATGATCGATACGCAGTATTTT. This gives the protein CASSLPGQESMIDTQYF. The chain joins TRBV5-4 to TRBJ2-3; 8 nucleotides agree with TRBD1. After removal of 2 bases from V and 6 bases from J, the junction contained 14 bases not matched to a gene. The CDR3 consists of 17 residues. Germline-derived CDR1 and CDR2 are SGHNT and YYREEE (reference sequence). Together with reference TRBV5-4 and TRBJ2-3, the CDR3 gives the full variable domain: ETGVTQSPTHLIKTRGQQVTLRCSSQSGHNTVSWYQQALGQGPQFIFQYYREEENGRGNFPPRFSGLQFPNYSSELNVNALELDDSALYLCASSLPGQESMIDTQYFGPGTRLTVL.

The genes are TRBV5-1 and TRBJ2-7; 8 bases are a match to TRBD2. The V gene end was trimmed by 0 bases and the J gene end by 0 bases; junction bases not matched to a gene: 5. Per the germline V gene, CDR1 is SGHRS and CDR2 is YFSETQ. The CDR3 spans 16 residues. CDR3 amino acids: CASSLAPGLDSYEQYF. The CDR3, as DNA: TGCGCCAGCAGCTTGGCCCCGGGACTAGACTCCTACGAGCAGTACTTC. The full variable domain, in which reference TRBV5-1 and TRBJ2-7 provide the parts outside the CDR3, is KAGVTQTPRYLIKTRGQQVTLSCSPISGHRSVSWYQQTPGQGLQFLFEYFSETQRNKGNFPGRFSGRQFSNSRSEMNVSTLELGDSALYLCASSLAPGLDSYEQYFGPGTRLTVT.

J is TRBJ2-3 and V is TRBV13; 11 nucleotides align to TRBD1. The germline CDR1 and CDR2 sequences are PRHDT and FYEKMQ (reference sequence). V dropped 5 bases and J dropped 4; count of bases not matched to a gene: 5. CDR3 length equals 15 residues. CDR3 coding DNA: TGTGCCAGCAGCACTACGGGACAGGGGGCAGATACGCAGTATTTT. Translation: CASSTTGQGADTQYF.